This passage covers 29 T cell receptor beta chains from one sample sequenced in a study of blood T cell repertoires in COVID-19. Libraries were prepared by immunoSEQ multiplex PCR; TCRdb keeps only in-frame clonotypes and omits some of them. The sample consists of fewer than 200,000 clones, 89% of them appearing once. Sequenced input: peripheral blood. The receptor set was obtained from a man aged 18 to 30 who had recovered from COVID-19.

This chain uses TRBV5-4 with TRBJ2-2, with 8 bases fitting TRBD2. J gave up 5 bases and V 2 bases, and 8 bases lay outside the gene matches. Germline lookup yields CDR1 SGHNT and CDR2 YYREEE (reference sequence). The CDR3 spans 16 residues. The chain's CDR3 is CASSFEREKGTGELFF. The CDR3 DNA is TGTGCCAGCAGCTTCGAGCGGGAGAAGGGAACCGGGGAGCTGTTTTTT.

This clone appeared once. The J gene is TRBJ1-1, the V gene TRBV10-3; 9 nucleotides agree with TRBD1. V shed 6 bases and J 1 base; nucleotides not matched to a gene: 15. CDR1 and CDR2 (germline): ENHRY, SYGVKD. This CDR3 contains 18 residues. The chain's CDR3 is CAIRGDRDESIQNTEAFF. The CDR3 DNA is TGTGCCATCAGGGGGGACAGGGACGAGTCAATACAGAACACTGAAGCTTTCTTT.

The chain has TRBV5-1 and TRBJ2-5, with TRBD2 as a possible D gene (6 bases). CDR1 and CDR2 from the germline V gene are SGHRS and YFSETQ. The length of the CDR3 is 13 residues. The V end was cut by 3 bases, the J end by 5 bases, with 11 bases between. CDR3 region: CASSSGGRETQYF. CDR3 sequence (DNA): TGCGCCAGCAGCTCTGGAGGGCGGGAGACCCAGTACTTC.

V and J are TRBV6-1 and TRBJ2-7; tentative D call: TRBD2 (6 bases). The CDR3 length is 13 residues. The germline gives CDR1 MNHNS, CDR2 SASEGT. Trimming shortened V by 3 bases and J by 5 bases, and 11 bases separated the two germline ends. CDR3 loop: CASSEGGLNEQYF. The CDR3 DNA sequence: TGTGCCAGCAGTGAGGGCGGACTAAACGAGCAGTACTTC.

This chain uses TRBV4-3 with TRBJ2-1, with 8 nucleotides matching TRBD1. The V segment lost 3 bases and the J segment 4 bases; nucleotides outside the gene matches: 8. Per germline, CDR1 LGHNA and CDR2 YSLEER. The CDR3 contains 16 residues. This chain's CDR3 is CASSHRTGRIYNEQFF. The CDR3 coding sequence is TGCGCCAGCAGCCATCGGACAGGGAGGATTTACAATGAGCAGTTCTTC.

The V and J genes are TRBV7-6 and TRBJ2-1; TRBD2 might be the D (6 bases). The CDR3 extends over 17 amino acids. The V and J ends lost 3 bases and 0 bases respectively, with 15 bases between them. Germline V gene lookup returns CDR1 SGHVS and CDR2 FNYEAQ. Here the CDR3 DNA reads TGTGCCAGCAGCTTCTTAAGAGCGGGTAGCTCCTACAATGAGCAGTTCTTC. The encoded protein is CASSFLRAGSSYNEQFF.

J is TRBJ1-2 and V is TRBV21-1; the table's D call TRBD1 went unverified against the DNA. TRBV21-1 corresponds to a pseudogene. This CDR3 is 16 amino acids long. The CDR3 nucleotides are TGTGCCAGCAGCAAAGCGCTTCGGACAGGGGTCGATGGCTACACCTTC. It yields the protein CASSKALRTGVDGYTF.

The chain recombines TRBV10-3 with TRBJ2-1; D not resolved. From germline, CDR1 is ENHRY and CDR2 SYGVKD. The CDR3 is made up of 13 amino acids. V shed 0 bases and J shed 8 bases, with 8 bases lying between them. The CDR3 spells CAISESIQDEQFF. In nucleotides, the CDR3 is TGTGCCATCAGTGAGTCGATCCAGGATGAGCAGTTCTTC.

This clone appeared a single time. This sequence joins TRBV9 and TRBJ2-7; the match to TRBD1 covers 10 bases. After removal of 3 bases from V and 6 bases from J, the junction contained 9 bases not matched to a gene. The CDR3 consists of 15 residues. The germline V gene encodes CDR1 SGDLS and CDR2 YYNGEE. The CDR3 spells CASSANRQGAGEQYF. The CDR3, as DNA: TGTGCCAGCAGCGCCAACCGACAGGGGGCCGGCGAGCAGTACTTC.

This chain links TRBV24-1 with TRBJ2-3; TRBD1 is a possible D gene (6 bases). The germline V gene encodes CDR1 KGHDR and CDR2 SFDVKD. The ends were cut back, 7 bases at V and 1 base at J, with 8 bases in the middle. The CDR3 loop spans 13 amino acids. The CDR3 region is CATRAGGTDTQYF. In nucleotides, the CDR3 is TGTGCCACCAGGGCAGGGGGCACAGATACGCAGTATTTT.

The V and J genes are TRBV5-1 and TRBJ1-4; D is uncertain. The V gene lost 0 bases and the J gene lost 5 bases, with 11 bases spanning the gap. CDR1 and CDR2 from the germline V gene are SGHRS and YFSETQ. The CDR3 runs 15 residues. This CDR3 is CASSLDPGSNEKLFF. The CDR3 nucleotides read TGCGCCAGCAGCTTGGATCCAGGTTCCAATGAAAAACTGTTTTTT.

The gene calls are TRBV5-6 and TRBJ2-3; D possibly corresponds to TRBD2 (5 bases). Trimming pared 1 base from V and 8 bases from J, leaving 11 bases between. The germline V gene encodes CDR1 SGHDT and CDR2 YYEEEE. The CDR3 length is 13 residues. CDR3 DNA: TGTGCCAGCAGCTTGATTGCGGGCGGTACGCAGTATTTT. It yields the protein CASSLIAGGTQYF.

A single count supports this clone. This rearrangement joins TRBV3-1 (or the pseudogene TRBV3-2) to TRBJ1-2; D is perhaps TRBD1 (6 bases). Germline V lookup: CDR1 LGHDT, CDR2 YNNKEL (reference sequence). CDR3 length equals 15 residues. Trimming removed 4 bases at V and 6 bases at J, with 18 bases between. The CDR3 nucleotides read TGTGCCAGCAGCCTAAACTCACAGGGTAAGGATGGCTACACCTTC. This translates into CASSLNSQGKDGYTF.

This rearrangement joins TRBV12-3 or TRBV12-4 to TRBJ1-1; D is perhaps TRBD1 (6 bases). The CDR3 sequence is 12 residues long. V dropped 5 bases and J dropped 5 bases, with 9 bases sitting between them. The CDR3 loop is CASSPGTTEAFF. DNA of the CDR3: TGTGCCAGCAGTCCGGGGACAACTGAAGCTTTCTTT.

For the CDR3, the DNA is TGCAGCTCCCAGAGAGGCGCTGGCTACACCTTC. It specifies CSSQRGAGYTF. This chain connects TRBV20-1 to TRBJ1-2; the D is unclear. The length of the CDR3 is 11 residues. Germline V gene data show CDR1 as DFQATT and CDR2 as SNEGSKA (reference sequence).

CDR3 protein: CASSVGLAGGVSYNEQFF. In DNA, the CDR3 is TGCGCCAGCAGCGTGGGACTAGCGGGAGGCGTCTCCTACAATGAGCAGTTCTTC. This sequence joins TRBV5-1 and TRBJ2-1, with TRBD2 matching over 15 bases. The germline V gene has CDR1 SGHRS and CDR2 YFSETQ. The CDR3 contains 18 residues. With 4 bases clipped from V and 0 bases from J, the junction kept 5 bases outside the gene matches.

The chain recombines TRBV6-6 with TRBJ1-4, with TRBD1 as a possible D gene (5 bases). The ends were cut back, 8 bases at V and 7 bases at J, with 11 bases in the middle. This CDR3 spans 12 amino acids. Germline values: CDR1 MNHNY, CDR2 SVGAGI (reference sequence). CDR3 sequence reads: CASGRGGEKLFF. In DNA, the CDR3 is TGTGCCAGCGGGAGGGGTGGTGAAAAACTGTTTTTT.

This rearrangement joins TRBV7-9 to TRBJ1-1; 9 nucleotides match TRBD1. CDR1 SEHNR and CDR2 FQNEAQ come from the germline V gene (reference sequence). CDR3 length: 15 amino acids. The ends lost 1 base at V and 7 bases at J; junction bases unmatched: 7. CDR3 in amino acids: CASSLGGQGGIEAFF. CDR3 bases: TGTGCCAGCAGCTTAGGGGGACAGGGAGGCATTGAAGCTTTCTTT.

This clone was observed a single time. The rearrangement uses TRBV2 and TRBJ1-1; TRBD1 matches at 8 bases. The germline gives CDR1 SNHLY, CDR2 FYNNEI. This CDR3 is built from 15 residues. With V trimmed by 5 bases and J by 1 base, 6 bases remained unmatched. CDR3 sequence reads: CASSSQGDKNTEAFF. As DNA, the CDR3 is TGTGCCAGCAGTTCACAGGGGGACAAGAACACTGAAGCTTTCTTT. Based on the CDR3 plus reference TRBV2 and TRBJ1-1, the full variable domain is EPEVTQTPSHQVTQMGQEVILRCVPISNHLYFYWYRQILGQKVEFLVSFYNNEISEKSEIFDDQFSVERPDGSNFTLKIRSTKLEDSAMYFCASSSQGDKNTEAFFGQGTRLTVV.

The chain couples TRBV3-1 (or the pseudogene TRBV3-2) to TRBJ1-1; the match to TRBD1 covers 12 bases. This CDR3 region has 14 residues. Trimming cost V 3 bases and J 10 bases; bases outside gene matches: 6. From germline, CDR1 is LGHDT and CDR2 YNNKEL (reference sequence). The chain's CDR3 is CASSQGQGAVGAFF. The DNA for the CDR3 is TGTGCCAGCAGCCAGGGACAGGGGGCTGTAGGAGCTTTCTTT.

CDR3: CASSEEWASFEKLFF. The CDR3 nucleotides are TGTGCCAGCAGTGAAGAGTGGGCCTCTTTTGAAAAACTGTTTTTT. The rearrangement uses TRBV6-1 and TRBJ1-4, with D unresolved. The V gene lost 1 base and the J gene lost 7 bases, with 13 bases spanning the gap. Germline V gene sequence: CDR1 MNHNS, CDR2 SASEGT. This CDR3 has 15 residues.

This chain connects TRBV24-1 to TRBJ2-1; TRBD2 matches 10 bases. This CDR3 is 15 amino acids long. J gave up 1 base and V 9 bases, and 5 bases lay outside the gene matches. Germline CDR1 KGHDR, CDR2 SFDVKD. In DNA form, the CDR3 reads TGTGCCACCGGAGCGGGAGGGCCATCCTACAATGAGCAGTTCTTC. Its protein is CATGAGGPSYNEQFF.

The chain carries TRBV10-3 and TRBJ2-5; TRBD1 aligns across 7 bases. The CDR3 covers 15 residues. With 1 base clipped from V and 1 base from J, the junction kept 3 bases outside the gene matches. Per germline, CDR1 ENHRY and CDR2 SYGVKD. This CDR3 is CAISEWSGGQETQYF. For the CDR3, the DNA is TGTGCCATCAGTGAGTGGTCAGGGGGCCAAGAGACCCAGTACTTC.

The chain employs TRBV14 and TRBJ2-1; D is ambiguous. V dropped 0 bases and J dropped 2 bases, with 5 bases sitting between them. CDR1 is SGHDN and CDR2 is FVKESK in the germline V gene. This CDR3 region has 14 residues. The CDR3 loop reads CASSQDWPYNEQFF. The CDR3 coding sequence is TGTGCCAGCAGCCAAGATTGGCCCTACAATGAGCAGTTCTTC. The entire variable domain, with the rest obtained from reference TRBV14 and TRBJ2-1, is as follows: EAGVTQFPSHSVIEKGQTVTLRCDPISGHDNLYWYRRVMGKEIKFLLHFVKESKQDESGMPNNRFLAERTGGTYSTLKVQPAELEDSGVYFCASSQDWPYNEQFFGPGTRLTVL.

The gene calls are TRBV30 and TRBJ2-7; no reliable D call. The CDR3 consists of 11 residues. V was shortened by 1 base and J by 3 bases, with 4 bases between the two germline ends. In germline, CDR1 is GTSNPN, CDR2 SVGIG (reference sequence). In DNA form, the CDR3 reads TGTGCCTGGAGTGCTAACTACGAGCAGTACTTC. As protein: CAWSANYEQYF.

About this clone: At the DNA level, this CDR3 is encoded by other sequences in the same sample as well. The J gene is TRBJ2-3, the V gene TRBV27; 8 bases line up with TRBD2. This CDR3 has 13 amino acids. Germline V gene sequence: CDR1 MNHEY, CDR2 SMNVEV (reference sequence). V shed 3 bases and J 6 bases; nucleotides not matched to a gene: 2. This CDR3 is CASSFREGDTQYF. In nucleotides, the CDR3 is TGTGCCAGCAGTTTTCGGGAGGGGGATACGCAGTATTTT.

The chain has TRBV4-1 and TRBJ1-1; D remains unclear. The CDR3 covers 13 residues. Trimming took 2 bases from V and 7 from J, leaving 11 bases between them. The V gene's germline CDR1 is MGHRA and CDR2 YSYEKL. In DNA, the CDR3 is TGCGCCAGCAGCCAACAGGTTTTACTTGAAGCTTTCTTT. Translation: CASSQQVLLEAFF.

The chain has TRBV14 and TRBJ2-5; 13 nucleotides line up with TRBD2. V trimming: 5 bases; J trimming: 4 bases; junction bases outside the gene matches: 4. This CDR3 region has 15 residues. Germline loops: CDR1 SGHDN, CDR2 FVKESK. The CDR3 sequence: CASSSGLAGAETQYF. The CDR3 DNA sequence: TGTGCCAGCAGCTCAGGACTAGCGGGAGCAGAGACCCAGTACTTC. Complete variable domain (other parts from reference TRBV14 and TRBJ2-5): EAGVTQFPSHSVIEKGQTVTLRCDPISGHDNLYWYRRVMGKEIKFLLHFVKESKQDESGMPNNRFLAERTGGTYSTLKVQPAELEDSGVYFCASSSGLAGAETQYFGPGTRLLVL.

The chain employs TRBV7-2 and TRBJ2-7; perhaps TRBD1 as D (6 bases). V shed 5 bases and J shed 3 bases, with 14 bases lying between them. The CDR3 is 14 residues long. The germline gives CDR1 SGHTA, CDR2 FQGNSA. CDR3 in DNA: TGTGCCAGCAGCGTGACGACAGGCCTCTACGAGCAGTACTTC. Translating it yields CASSVTTGLYEQYF.